A selection of T cell receptor beta chains follows, all from one sample in a study of blood T cell repertoires in COVID-19. Sequencing was performed with immunoSEQ multiplex PCR; in TCRdb, only in-frame clones are kept and a portion is missing. The sample has some 42,000 clones; 70% to 90% are singletons. Specimen: peripheral blood. The origin of the receptors is a man aged 50 or older with active COVID-19. Each CDR3 is given with its conserved first and last residue. Fields, in order: D gene, V gene, J gene, clone size, CDR3 protein, CDR3 DNA. The D gene is left open where the match is weak. Clone size is given for some rows only: seen once, a few or many times, or a class if the clone is expanded.

D gene: -; V gene: TRBV6-5; J gene: TRBJ2-1; clone size: once; CDR3 protein: CASVQGGSYNEQFF; CDR3 DNA: TGTGCCAGCGTCCAGGGGGGCTCCTACAATGAGCAGTTCTTC
D gene: TRBD2; V gene: TRBV19; J gene: TRBJ2-3; clone size: -; CDR3 protein: CASSKTAGGSTDTQYF; CDR3 DNA: TGTGCCAGTAGTAAAACGGCGGGGGGCTCCACAGATACGCAGTATTTT
D gene: TRBD1; V gene: TRBV5-4; J gene: TRBJ1-4; clone size: -; CDR3 protein: CAFSSGTDNEKLFF; CDR3 DNA: TGTGCCTTCTCTTCCGGGACAGATAATGAAAAACTGTTTTTT
D gene: -; V gene: TRBV24-1; J gene: TRBJ2-3; clone size: -; CDR3 protein: CATSDYKLVGTDTQYF; CDR3 DNA: TGTGCCACCAGTGATTACAAGCTAGTCGGCACAGATACGCAGTATTTT
D gene: -; V gene: TRBV6-5; J gene: TRBJ2-7; clone size: few; CDR3 protein: CASSFPGLGSEQYF; CDR3 DNA: TGTGCCAGCAGTTTTCCGGGACTGGGGTCCGAGCAGTACTTC
D gene: TRBD2; V gene: TRBV24-1; J gene: TRBJ2-1; clone size: once; CDR3 protein: CATSDSLAGRDEQFF; CDR3 DNA: TGTGCCACCAGTGATTCCCTAGCGGGACGGGATGAGCAGTTCTTC
D gene: -; V gene: TRBV3-1/TRBV3-2; J gene: TRBJ1-6; clone size: -; CDR3 protein: CASSQGQRSPLHF; CDR3 DNA: TGTGCCAGCAGCCAAGGACAGCGTTCACCCCTCCACTTT
D gene: TRBD1; V gene: TRBV6-5; J gene: TRBJ2-7; clone size: -; CDR3 protein: CASRVTGGGEQYF; CDR3 DNA: TGTGCCAGCAGAGTTACAGGGGGCGGCGAGCAGTACTTC
D gene: TRBD1; V gene: TRBV6-6; J gene: TRBJ1-2; clone size: -; CDR3 protein: CASRAGGVYGYTF; CDR3 DNA: TGTGCCAGCCGTGCAGGGGGCGTCTATGGCTACACCTTC
D gene: -; V gene: TRBV5-5; J gene: TRBJ2-7; clone size: -; CDR3 protein: CASSLVLVPTREQYF; CDR3 DNA: TGTGCCAGCAGCTTGGTTCTAGTGCCTACACGGGAGCAGTACTTC
D gene: -; V gene: TRBV2; J gene: TRBJ1-6; clone size: -; CDR3 protein: CASTPDRVTPLHF; CDR3 DNA: TGTGCCAGCACTCCGGACAGAGTAACACCCCTCCACTTT
D gene: TRBD2; V gene: TRBV28; J gene: TRBJ2-4; clone size: -; CDR3 protein: CASSLISGGLEGAKNIQYF; CDR3 DNA: TGTGCCAGCAGTTTAATAAGCGGGGGGCTGGAGGGAGCCAAAAACATTCAGTACTTC
D gene: -; V gene: TRBV25-1; J gene: TRBJ1-2; clone size: -; CDR3 protein: CASSGRQLTYGYTF; CDR3 DNA: TGTGCCAGCAGTGGTCGACAGCTCACCTATGGCTACACCTTC
D gene: TRBD1; V gene: TRBV3-1/TRBV3-2; J gene: TRBJ2-7; clone size: -; CDR3 protein: CASSPPGTGAYEQYF; CDR3 DNA: TGTGCCAGCAGCCCTCCGGGGACAGGGGCCTACGAGCAGTACTTC
D gene: TRBD2; V gene: TRBV11-2; J gene: TRBJ2-2; clone size: -; CDR3 protein: CASSRGTSGKRTGELFF; CDR3 DNA: TGTGCCAGCAGCCGTGGGACTAGCGGGAAACGAACCGGGGAGCTGTTTTTT
D gene: TRBD1; V gene: TRBV12-3/TRBV12-4; J gene: TRBJ2-1; clone size: -; CDR3 protein: CASRPTGNEQFF; CDR3 DNA: TGTGCCAGCAGGCCGACAGGGAATGAGCAGTTCTTC
D gene: -; V gene: TRBV7-6; J gene: TRBJ2-7; clone size: -; CDR3 protein: CASSLGVGGESYEQYF; CDR3 DNA: TGTGCCAGCAGCTTAGGTGTGGGCGGGGAATCATACGAGCAGTACTTC
D gene: -; V gene: TRBV19; J gene: TRBJ2-3; clone size: -; CDR3 protein: CASSIGGRTDTQYF; CDR3 DNA: TGTGCCAGTAGTATAGGAGGGCGCACAGATACGCAGTATTTT
D gene: -; V gene: TRBV18; J gene: TRBJ2-2; clone size: -; CDR3 protein: CASSALYGQLNPGELFF; CDR3 DNA: TGTGCCAGCTCAGCTCTTTACGGACAGCTGAATCCCGGGGAGCTGTTTTTT
D gene: TRBD1; V gene: TRBV19; J gene: TRBJ2-7; clone size: -; CDR3 protein: CASSRIGTGKHEQYF; CDR3 DNA: TGTGCCAGTAGTAGAATCGGGACAGGTAAACACGAGCAGTACTTC
D gene: TRBD2; V gene: TRBV4-1; J gene: TRBJ2-7; clone size: -; CDR3 protein: CASSQDASGPYEQYF; CDR3 DNA: TGCGCCAGCAGCCAAGATGCTAGCGGACCCTACGAGCAGTACTTC
D gene: TRBD2; V gene: TRBV7-9; J gene: TRBJ2-2; clone size: -; CDR3 protein: CASSLLAGGPIIGELFF; CDR3 DNA: TGTGCCAGCAGCTTGCTAGCGGGGGGGCCCATCATCGGGGAGCTGTTTTTT
D gene: TRBD2; V gene: TRBV30; J gene: TRBJ2-6; clone size: -; CDR3 protein: CASSRLAGVLSGANVLTF; CDR3 DNA: TGTGCCTCCTCTCGACTAGCGGGAGTCCTCTCTGGGGCCAACGTCCTGACTTTC
D gene: TRBD2; V gene: TRBV7-3; J gene: TRBJ2-5; clone size: -; CDR3 protein: CASSPTAGAYQETQYF; CDR3 DNA: TGTGCCAGCAGCCCCACAGCGGGAGCGTACCAAGAGACCCAGTACTTC
D gene: -; V gene: TRBV7-3; J gene: TRBJ2-1; clone size: -; CDR3 protein: CASSLTGSAEVGYNEQFF; CDR3 DNA: TGTGCCAGCAGCTTAACAGGTTCCGCGGAGGTAGGGTACAATGAGCAGTTCTTC
D gene: TRBD1; V gene: TRBV19; J gene: TRBJ2-3; clone size: -; CDR3 protein: CASSILGQGPHTDTQYF; CDR3 DNA: TGTGCCAGTAGTATATTAGGACAGGGCCCCCACACAGATACGCAGTATTTT
D gene: TRBD2; V gene: TRBV3-1/TRBV3-2; J gene: TRBJ2-2; clone size: -; CDR3 protein: CASSRGGSGSRELFF; CDR3 DNA: TGTGCCAGCAGCCGGGGGGGTAGCGGGAGTCGGGAGCTGTTTTTT
D gene: TRBD1; V gene: TRBV10-3; J gene: TRBJ1-2; clone size: -; CDR3 protein: CAISAGQEDYTF; CDR3 DNA: TGTGCCATCAGTGCCGGACAGGAGGACTACACCTTC
D gene: -; V gene: TRBV9; J gene: TRBJ2-2; clone size: -; CDR3 protein: CASSGGLYTGELFF; CDR3 DNA: TGTGCCAGCAGCGGGGGGCTTTACACCGGGGAGCTGTTTTTT
D gene: TRBD1; V gene: TRBV7-9; J gene: TRBJ2-7; clone size: -; CDR3 protein: CASSRGQNYEQYF; CDR3 DNA: TGTGCCAGCAGCAGGGGACAGAACTACGAGCAGTACTTC
D gene: -; V gene: TRBV5-1; J gene: TRBJ2-5; clone size: -; CDR3 protein: CASSPISQETQYF; CDR3 DNA: TGCGCCAGCAGCCCTATTTCCCAAGAGACCCAGTACTTC
D gene: TRBD2; V gene: TRBV28; J gene: TRBJ2-7; clone size: -; CDR3 protein: CASSPTGTSGTREQYF; CDR3 DNA: TGTGCCAGCAGTCCTACCGGGACTAGCGGGACCAGAGAGCAGTACTTC
D gene: -; V gene: TRBV7-2; J gene: TRBJ1-4; clone size: -; CDR3 protein: CASSLVGGASREKLFF; CDR3 DNA: TGTGCCAGCAGCTTAGTTGGTGGGGCTTCGAGAGAAAAACTGTTTTTT
D gene: TRBD2; V gene: TRBV27; J gene: TRBJ2-2; clone size: -; CDR3 protein: CASSLFGLAGFRTGELFF; CDR3 DNA: TGTGCCAGCAGTTTATTCGGACTAGCGGGATTTCGAACCGGGGAGCTGTTTTTT
D gene: -; V gene: TRBV12-3/TRBV12-4; J gene: TRBJ1-2; clone size: -; CDR3 protein: CASSERAGGYTF; CDR3 DNA: TGTGCCAGCAGTGAGCGAGCAGGGGGCTACACCTTC
D gene: -; V gene: TRBV7-2; J gene: TRBJ2-2; clone size: -; CDR3 protein: CASSPTWFAGELFF; CDR3 DNA: TGTGCCAGCAGCCCGACTTGGTTCGCCGGGGAGCTGTTTTTT
D gene: -; V gene: TRBV27; J gene: TRBJ2-1; clone size: -; CDR3 protein: CASSLGSIPNNEQFF; CDR3 DNA: TGTGCCAGCAGCCTCGGGAGTATCCCCAACAATGAGCAGTTCTTC
D gene: TRBD2; V gene: TRBV11-3; J gene: TRBJ2-1; clone size: once; CDR3 protein: CASSPERGNEQFF; CDR3 DNA: TGTGCCAGCAGCCCAGAGCGGGGCAATGAGCAGTTCTTC
D gene: TRBD1; V gene: TRBV7-8; J gene: TRBJ2-7; clone size: once; CDR3 protein: CASSLATRGSFSGEQYF; CDR3 DNA: TGTGCCAGCAGCTTAGCAACCAGGGGGTCCTTCTCGGGCGAGCAGTACTTC
D gene: TRBD2; V gene: TRBV9; J gene: TRBJ2-3; clone size: -; CDR3 protein: CASSVEASRLAGLDTQYF; CDR3 DNA: TGTGCCAGCAGCGTAGAAGCGTCGAGACTAGCGGGGTTGGATACGCAGTATTTT
D gene: -; V gene: TRBV2; J gene: TRBJ2-5; clone size: -; CDR3 protein: CASRRTAQETQYF; CDR3 DNA: TGTGCCAGCAGGAGGACAGCACAAGAGACCCAGTACTTC
D gene: TRBD1; V gene: TRBV10-3; J gene: TRBJ1-3; clone size: -; CDR3 protein: CAISDPDRVDTIYF; CDR3 DNA: TGTGCCATCAGTGACCCGGACAGGGTGGACACCATATATTTT
D gene: TRBD1; V gene: TRBV2; J gene: TRBJ1-2; clone size: -; CDR3 protein: CASSFRTGDYGYTF; CDR3 DNA: TGTGCCAGCAGTTTTAGGACAGGAGACTATGGCTACACCTTC
D gene: -; V gene: TRBV27; J gene: TRBJ1-1; clone size: -; CDR3 protein: CASRRQVSFEAFF; CDR3 DNA: TGTGCCAGCAGACGACAGGTGTCGTTTGAAGCTTTCTTT
D gene: TRBD2; V gene: TRBV24-1; J gene: TRBJ2-1; clone size: -; CDR3 protein: CATSGGLAGVTDEQFF; CDR3 DNA: TGTGCCACCAGTGGGGGACTAGCGGGAGTAACGGATGAGCAGTTCTTC